The 16 T cell receptor beta chains in this list originate from one sample, sequenced in a study of vaccination and CD4 T cells after COVID-19 (dated by TCRdb to between 2021 and 2024). These TCRs are of unknown antigen specificity. Receptor amplification or capture employed PCR. Sequencing used an Illumina iSeq 100. At the Johns Hopkins FTIC core, DNA from the cultured CD4+ T cells underwent TCR sequencing with the Oncomine TCR Beta short-read assay. The public reads were run again by TCRdb, first through fastp at Q25 and then through MiXCR, and only productive beta chains were kept. When rows share a CDR3 protein, they turn into one entry using the most common DNA and genes. The sample profile shows about 23,000 distinct CDR3 sequences; around 30% of them were found once. The ten most abundant clones make up roughly 9% of the sample. The time point label on this specimen signifies: late sampling 161 to 241 days after vaccination in three convalescent patients. The treatment or condition label here, explained by the study, means: roughly 11-day PBMC culture with coronavirus spike peptide pools or control peptides (ViraFEST assay).

Sequencing was performed on CD4+ T cells from blood, cultured in vitro, taken about 7 months after SARS-CoV-2 vaccination. These receptors were taken from a human donor who had recovered from COVID-19.

J is TRBJ2-1 and V is TRBV20-1, with 7 bases that match TRBD2. Germline V gives CDR1 DFQATT, CDR2 SNEGSKA (reference sequence). This CDR3 is 14 amino acids long. Trimming cost V 6 bases and J 12 bases; bases outside gene matches: 17. CDR3 loop: CSAGDAGRNEGQFF. DNA of the CDR3: TGCAGTGCAGGGGACGCCGGGAGGAATGAGGGGCAGTTCTTC.

This sequence joins TRBV20-1 and TRBJ2-7; 7 nucleotides agree with TRBD2. The CDR3 has 15 amino acids. Trimming cost V 1 base and J 2 bases; bases outside gene matches: 8. Germline CDR1 is DFQATT and CDR2 is SNEGSKA (reference sequence). The DNA for the CDR3 is TGCAGTGCTAGAGCTCTGACTAGCTTGCCCTACGAGCAGTACTTC. This translates into CSARALTSLPYEQYF.

The gene calls are TRBV20-1 and TRBJ1-2; 7 bases fit TRBD1. The CDR3 spans 15 residues. Germline V gene sequence: CDR1 DFQATT, CDR2 SNEGSKA (reference sequence). V was clipped by 0 bases and J by 6 bases; unmatched bases: 10. CDR3 sequence reads: CSARDPVKGADGYTF. DNA for the CDR3: TGCAGTGCTAGAGATCCGGTGAAGGGGGCGGATGGCTACACCTTC.

The chain links TRBV7-9 to TRBJ2-2; D call uncertain. The germline V gene encodes CDR1 SEHNR and CDR2 FQNEAQ (reference sequence). This CDR3 region has 13 residues. V was clipped by 5 bases and J by 5 bases, with 9 bases between them. CDR3 sequence: CASSPEWTGELFF. CDR3 DNA: TGTGCCAGCAGCCCGGAGTGGACCGGGGAGCTGTTTTTT.

This clonotype is labeled as medium-sized (0.01 to 0.1%). This chain connects TRBV20-1 to TRBJ2-5, with no clear D. V was trimmed by 1 base and J by 5 bases, leaving 11 bases between them. Germline CDR1 and CDR2: DFQATT and SNEGSKA (reference sequence). The CDR3 covers 13 residues. The CDR3 DNA sequence: TGCAGTGCTAGAGCCCGCATAGCTGAGACCCAGTACTTC. It is translated as CSARARIAETQYF.

V is TRBV19 and J is TRBJ1-2; D remains unclear. The V end was cut by 7 bases, the J end by 8 bases, with 14 bases between. The germline V gene has CDR1 LNHDA and CDR2 SQIVND (reference sequence). The CDR3 spans 12 residues. CDR3: CASTGSLSGYTF. CDR3 nucleotide sequence: TGTGCCAGTACCGGTTCCCTGTCCGGCTACACCTTC.

The J gene is TRBJ2-5, the V gene TRBV28, with TRBD2 identical over 16 bases. Losses at the gene ends were 6 bases for V and 5 bases for J; bases not matched to a gene: 9. The germline gives CDR1 MDHEN, CDR2 SYDVKM. This CDR3 has 17 residues. CDR3 sequence (DNA): TGTGCCAGCAGGACCGGGACTAGCGGGAGGGCCCGGGAGACCCAGTACTTC. This codes for CASRTGTSGRARETQYF.

The chain couples TRBV7-6 to TRBJ1-5, with TRBD1 identical over 8 bases. CDR3 length: 17 amino acids. The J segment lost 4 bases and the V segment lost 3 bases, leaving 11 bases of the junction unmatched. CDR1 is SGHVS, CDR2 FNYEAQ, per germline. In nucleotides, the CDR3 is TGTGCCAGCAGCTTCTTAAAGGGGACAGGCTTAAATCAGCCCCAGCATTTT. It encodes CASSFLKGTGLNQPQHF.

The J gene is TRBJ1-2, the V gene TRBV28, with 8 bases that match TRBD1. Germline assignment: CDR1 MDHEN and CDR2 SYDVKM. J was trimmed by 8 bases and V by 5 bases; bases with no gene match: 10. This CDR3 has 14 residues. The CDR3 reads CASSLGQGAGGYTF. CDR3 bases: TGTGCCAGCAGTCTGGGGCAGGGGGCGGGAGGCTACACCTTC.

This clonotype was detected a few times. The chain combines TRBV27 with TRBJ1-1; D possibly corresponds to TRBD1 (5 bases). CDR1 is MNHEY and CDR2 is SMNVEV in the germline V gene (reference sequence). V lost 6 bases and J 2 bases, leaving 16 bases between the germline ends. This CDR3 is 15 amino acids long. This CDR3 is CASRTSQGQNTEAFF. The CDR3 region has the DNA TGTGCCAGCAGGACCAGTCAAGGACAAAACACTGAAGCTTTCTTT.

As regards this clonotype: One end of the junction is discordant with germline, which a read error may explain. The chain recombines TRBV28 with TRBJ2-1; 7 bases line up with TRBD1. Germline CDR1 is MDHEN and CDR2 is SYDVKM. The CDR3 runs 17 residues. The CDR3 nucleotides read TGTGCCAGCAGTCTAAGTGTCCGGGACAGAGGGTATAATGAGCAGCTCTTC. Translation gives CASSLSVRDRGYNEQLF.

This clonotype has just a few counts. The chain is built from TRBV6-2 or TRBV6-3 and TRBJ2-7, with D possibly being TRBD1 or TRBD2 (6 bases each). Germline V gene data show CDR1 as MNHEY and CDR2 as SVGEGT. The CDR3 length is 16 residues. V was trimmed by 5 bases and J by 2 bases, leaving 19 bases between them. The CDR3 DNA reads as TGTGCCAGCAGTGATCCGGGGGCCAAGGCTCCCTACGAGCAGTACTTC. As protein: CASSDPGAKAPYEQYF.

There are a few counts of this clonotype. The CDR3 protein is CASSYRPGGYEQYF. CDR3 in DNA: TGTGCCAGCAGTTACAGGCCGGGAGGCTACGAGCAGTACTTC. The chain joins TRBV6-5 to TRBJ2-7, with TRBD2 matching over 7 bases. The V gene's germline CDR1 is MNHEY and CDR2 SVGAGI. This CDR3 spans 14 amino acids. Unmatched junction bases numbered 4, after V lost 2 bases and J lost 3 bases.

The CDR3 bases are TGTGCCAGCAGCTTGACAGCGGGAGGCGGTGGAGAGACCCAGTACTTC. Its protein product is CASSLTAGGGGETQYF. The J gene is TRBJ2-5, the V gene TRBV5-4, with 9 positions matching TRBD2. The V gene end was trimmed by 1 base and the J gene end by 4 bases; junction bases not matched to a gene: 8. The CDR3 has 16 residues. Germline loops: CDR1 SGHNT, CDR2 YYREEE (reference sequence).

The V call is TRBV24-1, the J call TRBJ2-3, with 8 nucleotides matching TRBD2. The CDR3 consists of 16 residues. V dropped 3 bases and J dropped 0; count of bases not matched to a gene: 4. The germline V gene has CDR1 KGHDR and CDR2 SFDVKD. Here the CDR3 DNA reads TGTGCCACCAGTGATAGGGGACTAGACAGCACAGATACGCAGTATTTT. Translated: CATSDRGLDSTDTQYF.

This chain joins TRBV28 and TRBJ2-1; the D is unclear. The ends were cut back, 7 bases at V and 0 bases at J, with 7 bases in the middle. Germline-derived CDR1 and CDR2 are MDHEN and SYDVKM. The CDR3 totals 13 residues. This CDR3 is CASNRPSYNEQFF. The CDR3, as DNA: TGTGCCAGCAATCGGCCCTCCTACAATGAGCAGTTCTTC.